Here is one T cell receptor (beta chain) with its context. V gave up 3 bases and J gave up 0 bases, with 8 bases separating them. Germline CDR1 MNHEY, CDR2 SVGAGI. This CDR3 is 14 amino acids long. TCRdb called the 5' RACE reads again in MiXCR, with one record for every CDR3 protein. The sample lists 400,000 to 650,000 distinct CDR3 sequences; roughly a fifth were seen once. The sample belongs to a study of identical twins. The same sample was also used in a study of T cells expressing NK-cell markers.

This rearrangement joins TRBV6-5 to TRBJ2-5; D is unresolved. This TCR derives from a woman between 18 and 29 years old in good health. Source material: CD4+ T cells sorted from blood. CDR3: CASSYGPNQETQYF. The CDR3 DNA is TGTGCCAGCAGTTATGGTCCCAACCAAGAGACCCAGTACTTC.